The clone carrying this T cell receptor beta chain was seen a handful of times. Its antigen is undetermined. This sample was included in a study of cytomegalovirus exposure and HLA in healthy donors. Study information: Within the Caucasian-associated ancestry cluster were 65% to 85% of the roughly 360 genotyped donors.

The PCR made use of 60 Vbeta and 13 Jbeta primers. Produced via immunoSEQ multiplex PCR; TCRdb's table is partial and in-frame only. There are 110,000 to 150,000 clones in the sample; 75% occur only once, and 6.5% to 9% lies in the top ten. Study findings and constraints: Reported results showed that the classifier diagnosed cytomegalovirus status with high specificity and sensitivity. Some V segments (TRBV6-2 and TRBV6-3 among them) were excluded as indistinguishable. According to an earlier analysis, most TCR beta V segments yielded productive rearrangements about 90% or about 30% of the time.

Germline values: CDR1 SEHNR, CDR2 FQNEAQ (reference sequence). V gave up 11 bases and J gave up 4 bases, with 17 bases separating them. This CDR3 is 14 amino acids long. What was sequenced was PBMCs. This sequence was found in a man aged 25-40 years in good health and CMV-seronegative. The chain links TRBV7-9 to TRBJ2-2; possibly TRBD2 for D (8 bases). The CDR3 is CALLTGTSTGELFF. DNA of the CDR3: TGTGCCTTATTGACAGGGACTAGCACCGGGGAGCTGTTTTTT.